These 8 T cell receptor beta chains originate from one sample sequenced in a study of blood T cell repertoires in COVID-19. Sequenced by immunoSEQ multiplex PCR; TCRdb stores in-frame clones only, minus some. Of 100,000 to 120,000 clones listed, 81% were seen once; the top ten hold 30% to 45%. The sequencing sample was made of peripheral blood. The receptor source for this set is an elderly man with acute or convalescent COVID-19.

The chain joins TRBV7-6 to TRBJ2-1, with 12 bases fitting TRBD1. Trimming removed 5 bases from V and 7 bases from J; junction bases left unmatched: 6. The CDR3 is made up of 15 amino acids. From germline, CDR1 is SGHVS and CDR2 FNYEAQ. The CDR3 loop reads CASSAGQGAENEQFF. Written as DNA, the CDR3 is TGTGCCAGCAGCGCGGGACAGGGGGCGGAGAATGAGCAGTTCTTC.

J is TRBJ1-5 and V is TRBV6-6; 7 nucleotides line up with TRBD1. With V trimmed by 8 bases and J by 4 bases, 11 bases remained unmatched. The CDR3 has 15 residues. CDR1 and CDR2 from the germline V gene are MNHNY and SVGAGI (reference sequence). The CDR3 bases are TGTGCCAGCGCCGGGGCAGGGGGGAGTAATCAGCCCCAGCATTTT. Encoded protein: CASAGAGGSNQPQHF.

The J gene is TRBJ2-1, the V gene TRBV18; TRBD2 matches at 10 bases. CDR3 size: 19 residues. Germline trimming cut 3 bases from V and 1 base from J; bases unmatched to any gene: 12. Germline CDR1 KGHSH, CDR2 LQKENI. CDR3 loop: CASSPAGLARIVSYNEQFF. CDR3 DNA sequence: TGTGCCAGCTCACCGGCGGGACTAGCGCGTATAGTTTCCTACAATGAGCAGTTCTTC.

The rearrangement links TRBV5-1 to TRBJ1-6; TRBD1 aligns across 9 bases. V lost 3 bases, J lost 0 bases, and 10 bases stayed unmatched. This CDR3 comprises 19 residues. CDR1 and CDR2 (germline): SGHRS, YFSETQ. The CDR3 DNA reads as TGCGCCAGCAGCTGGACAGGGGATCATAGGAGCTCCTATAATTCACCCCTCCACTTT. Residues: CASSWTGDHRSSYNSPLHF.

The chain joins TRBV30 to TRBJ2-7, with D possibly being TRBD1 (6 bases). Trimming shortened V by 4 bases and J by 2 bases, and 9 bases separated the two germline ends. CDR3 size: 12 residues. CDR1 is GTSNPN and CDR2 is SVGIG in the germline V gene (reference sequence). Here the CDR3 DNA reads TGTGCCTGGACAGGGGCTCCCTACGAGCAGTACTTC. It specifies CAWTGAPYEQYF.

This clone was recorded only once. This CDR3 reads CASSSRTQGGNTIYF. CDR3 sequence (DNA): TGTGCCAGCAGCTCTCGGACACAGGGGGGAAACACCATATATTTT. This chain joins TRBV5-4 and TRBJ1-3, with 7 bases identical to TRBD1. The germline V gene encodes CDR1 SGHNT and CDR2 YYREEE (reference sequence). Trimming cost V 3 bases and J 4 bases; bases outside gene matches: 7. The length of the CDR3 is 15 residues. The whole variable domain, remainder taken from reference TRBV5-4 and TRBJ1-3, is ETGVTQSPTHLIKTRGQQVTLRCSSQSGHNTVSWYQQALGQGPQFIFQYYREEENGRGNFPPRFSGLQFPNYSSELNVNALELDDSALYLCASSSRTQGGNTIYFGEGSWLTVV.

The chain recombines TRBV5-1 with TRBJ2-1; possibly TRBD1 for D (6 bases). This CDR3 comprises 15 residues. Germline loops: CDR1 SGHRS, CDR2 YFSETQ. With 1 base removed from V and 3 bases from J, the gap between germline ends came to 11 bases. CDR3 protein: CASSLYGGNYNEQFF. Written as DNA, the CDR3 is TGCGCCAGCAGCTTGTATGGGGGCAACTACAATGAGCAGTTCTTC.

CDR3 amino acids: CASSRDSRGEKLFF. The CDR3 DNA reads as TGTGCCAGCAGTCGGGACAGTAGGGGTGAAAAACTGTTTTTT. This chain uses TRBV2 with TRBJ1-4; 7 bases agree with TRBD1. CDR1 is SNHLY and CDR2 is FYNNEI in the germline V gene. The J segment lost 7 bases and the V segment lost 5 bases, leaving 7 bases of the junction unmatched. The CDR3 extends over 14 amino acids.